This section outlines one TCR beta chain sequence together with its context. This CDR3 is 14 amino acids long. CDR1 and CDR2 (germline): SGHRS, YFSETQ. The V end was cut by 0 bases, the J end by 3 bases, with 9 bases between. This sample is part of a study of blood T cell repertoires in COVID-19. As for the study in general: The samples span acute and convalescent COVID-19 from the United States, Italy and Spain. Sources were T cells, B-cell-depleted T cells, or PBMCs; the material itself was cDNA or gDNA.

Per the original methods: The authors estimated nucleated cell counts from reference gene primer amplification. The data were produced by immunoSEQ multiplex PCR, yet TCRdb's version contains in-frame clones alone and is incomplete. The V and J calls and clone size were taken over from that table, and D and trimming were inferred from the DNA. In the table there are 100,000 to 150,000 clones, 87% of which are singletons. The sequenced material came from peripheral blood. The sequence was obtained from a woman between 55 and 75 years old with acute or convalescent COVID-19. The chain is built from TRBV5-1 and TRBJ1-1, with D hard to call. The CDR3 here is CASSLGRADTEAFF. CDR3 nucleotide sequence: TGCGCCAGCAGCTTGGGGAGGGCAGACACTGAAGCTTTCTTT.